This T cell receptor (beta chain) comes out of a study of blood T cell repertoires in COVID-19. Study at large: COVID-19 samples from acute and convalescent phases originated in the United States, Italy and Spain.

Method: immunoSEQ multiplex PCR; TCRdb's copy keeps in-frame clones and lacks some. The data contain about 500,000 clones, 87% of them singletons. The V gene lost 3 bases and the J gene lost 4 bases, with 18 bases spanning the gap. This CDR3 has 16 amino acids. The V gene's germline CDR1 is SNHLY and CDR2 FYNNEI. Participant reports of clinical history set cohort assignment. This clone was counted a few times. The gene calls are TRBV2 and TRBJ1-2; weak D call: TRBD1 (6 bases). Source material: PBMCs or T cells enriched from blood (not recorded which). This TCR came from a woman under 30 who had recovered from COVID-19. Here the CDR3 reads CASSDSRGVLGYGYTF. For the CDR3, the DNA is TGTGCCAGCAGTGACAGCAGGGGAGTACTGGGCTATGGCTACACCTTC.